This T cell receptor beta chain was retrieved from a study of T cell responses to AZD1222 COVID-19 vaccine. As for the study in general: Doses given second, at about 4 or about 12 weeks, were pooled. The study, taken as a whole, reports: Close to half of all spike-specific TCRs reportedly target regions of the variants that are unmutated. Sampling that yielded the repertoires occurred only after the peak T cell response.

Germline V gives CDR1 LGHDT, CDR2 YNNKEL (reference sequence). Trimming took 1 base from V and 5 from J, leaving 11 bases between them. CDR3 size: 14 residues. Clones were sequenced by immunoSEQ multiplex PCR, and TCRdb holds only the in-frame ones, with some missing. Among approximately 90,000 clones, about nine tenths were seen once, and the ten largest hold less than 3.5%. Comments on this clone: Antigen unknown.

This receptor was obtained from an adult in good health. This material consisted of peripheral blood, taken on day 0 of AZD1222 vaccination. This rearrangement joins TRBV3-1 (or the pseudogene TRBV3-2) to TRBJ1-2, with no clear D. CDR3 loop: CASSQVSRRYGYTF. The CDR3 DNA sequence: TGTGCCAGCAGCCAAGTCTCCAGGAGGTATGGCTACACCTTC.